This T cell receptor beta chain comes out of a study of blood T cells in healthy people across ages. Germline V lookup: CDR1 SGHRS, CDR2 YFSETQ. CDR3 length equals 16 residues. Trimming removed 4 bases at V and 4 bases at J, with 18 bases between. The authors drew roughly 9.8 milliliters of peripheral blood from each donor. A J-beta primer mix and a sample-barcoded 5' primer were used in a second PCR of roughly 6 to 11 cycles. TCRdb reprocessed the 5' RACE reads via MiXCR and lists one record per CDR3 protein. The repertoire consists of some 1,800,000 distinct CDR3 sequences, with roughly 43% occurring once and the leading ten covering 23%.

This chain links TRBV5-1 with TRBJ1-3; D is ambiguous. This sequence was found in a human donor in good health. The sequenced material came from blood. The DNA for the CDR3 is TGCGCCAGCAGCCTCTCGGGTTTCCAGACCGGAAACACCATATATTTT. It encodes CASSLSGFQTGNTIYF.